Following are 21 T cell receptor beta chains from one sample sequenced in a study of cytomegalovirus exposure and HLA in healthy donors. Primers: 60 Vbeta forward and 13 Jbeta reverse. Only in-frame clones appear in the TCRdb table, and some are missing; sequencing was by immunoSEQ multiplex PCR. The table shows under 200,000 clones, with roughly 85% occurring only once. Specimen: PBMCs. The receptor source for this set is a man aged 45-60 years in good health and CMV-seropositive.

This clone occurred once. The genes are TRBV28 and TRBJ2-1; TRBD1 aligns across 9 bases. This CDR3 has 15 amino acids. Trimming cost V 3 bases and J 7 bases; bases outside gene matches: 7. Germline V lookup: CDR1 MDHEN, CDR2 SYDVKM. The CDR3 region has the DNA TGTGCCAGCAGTTTGCACAGGGGGCACTGGAATGAGCAGTTCTTC. Protein: CASSLHRGHWNEQFF. Based on the CDR3 plus reference TRBV28 and TRBJ2-1, the full variable domain is DVKVTQSSRYLVKRTGEKVFLECVQDMDHENMFWYRQDPGLGLRLIYFSYDVKMKEKGDIPEGYSVSREKKERFSLILESASTNQTSMYLCASSLHRGHWNEQFFGPGTRLTVL.

The chain uses TRBV7-2 and TRBJ1-1; TRBD1 is a possible D gene (6 bases). Trimming removed 3 bases at V and 8 bases at J, with 10 bases between. The CDR3 has 12 residues. The germline gives CDR1 SGHTA, CDR2 FQGNSA. The chain's CDR3 is CASSFGGAEAFF. CDR3 DNA: TGTGCCAGCAGCTTTGGGGGGGCAGAAGCTTTCTTT.

V is TRBV4-2 and J is TRBJ1-3, with 10 bases that match TRBD1. The CDR3 is 18 residues long. V dropped 3 bases and J dropped 4; count of bases not matched to a gene: 12. Per germline, CDR1 LGHNA and CDR2 YNFKEQ. DNA of the CDR3: TGTGCCAGCAGCCAGGAACGGGACAGGGGCCCCCTCGGAAACACCATATATTTT. Its translation is CASSQERDRGPLGNTIYF.

The gene calls are TRBV7-9 and TRBJ1-5; tentative D call: TRBD1 (6 bases). Between the trimmed V and J ends, which lost 5 bases and 8 bases, there was a span of 13 bases. The CDR3 loop spans 13 amino acids. Germline V gene lookup returns CDR1 SEHNR and CDR2 FQNEAQ (reference sequence). The CDR3 DNA follows: TGTGCCAGCAGCCGCGACAGGTCGGAGCCCCAGCATTTT. Encoded protein: CASSRDRSEPQHF. The variable domain in full, with the rest retrieved from reference TRBV7-9 and TRBJ1-5, is DTGVSQNPRHKITKRGQNVTFRCDPISEHNRLYWYRQTLGQGPEFLTYFQNEAQLEKSRLLSDRFSAERPKGSFSTLEIQRTEQGDSAMYLCASSRDRSEPQHFGDGTRLSIL.

This sequence joins TRBV5-1 and TRBJ1-2; 7 bases are shared with TRBD1. After removal of 0 bases from V and 7 bases from J, the junction contained 9 bases not matched to a gene. CDR3 length equals 15 residues. Germline V gene data show CDR1 as SGHRS and CDR2 as YFSETQ. The DNA of the CDR3 is TGCGCCAGCAGCTTGGAGTTGACAGGGTCTTCTGGCTACACCTTC. Translated: CASSLELTGSSGYTF.

The gene calls are TRBV28 and TRBJ1-3, with D unresolved. The CDR3 runs to 14 residues. Germline CDR1 reads MDHEN; CDR2 reads SYDVKM. The V end was cut by 5 bases, the J end by 0 bases, with 8 bases between. CDR3 protein: CASSIVASGNTIYF. The CDR3 DNA follows: TGTGCCAGCAGTATCGTAGCCTCTGGAAACACCATATATTTT.

This chain uses TRBV13 with TRBJ1-2; D perhaps matches TRBD1 (5 bases). The CDR3 is made up of 15 amino acids. Germline V gives CDR1 PRHDT, CDR2 FYEKMQ (reference sequence). V dropped 5 bases and J dropped 1 base, with 14 bases sitting between them. The CDR3 DNA follows: TGTGCCAGCAGCCCCGAGGAGGGACTTAACTATGGCTACACCTTC. Translation gives CASSPEEGLNYGYTF.

This clone came up a few times. The chain has TRBV11-2 and TRBJ2-7, with 12 bases that match TRBD2. The CDR3 runs 16 residues. The V gene end was trimmed by 0 bases and the J gene end by 5 bases; junction bases not matched to a gene: 5. Germline CDR1 is SGHAT and CDR2 is FQNNGV. Here the CDR3 DNA reads TGTGCCAGCAGCTTAGATTCGACTAGCGGGGGCCACGAGCAGTACTTC. Translation: CASSLDSTSGGHEQYF.

This chain uses TRBV6-4 with TRBJ2-3; TRBD2 matches at 11 bases. Looked up from germline, CDR1 is MRHNA and CDR2 is SNTAGT. This CDR3 contains 15 residues. V trimming: 6 bases; J trimming: 2 bases; junction bases outside the gene matches: 4. In nucleotides, the CDR3 is TGTGCCAGCAGCCCACTAGCGGGAGACACAGATACGCAGTATTTT. Amino acids: CASSPLAGDTDTQYF.

CDR3 nucleotide sequence: TGTGCCAGCAGTTTTTGGGGGCAGAGACAAAATGGCTACACCTTC. Amino acids: CASSFWGQRQNGYTF. The chain couples TRBV28 to TRBJ1-2, with D possibly being TRBD1 (6 bases). CDR1 is MDHEN, CDR2 SYDVKM, per germline. V was cut by 3 bases and J by 6 bases, with 17 bases left in between. CDR3 length: 15 residues.

The chain carries TRBV9 and TRBJ2-4, with 8 bases lining up with TRBD2. Germline V gene sequence: CDR1 SGDLS, CDR2 YYNGEE. The CDR3 consists of 15 residues. V trimming: 0 bases; J trimming: 5 bases; junction bases outside the gene matches: 4. The CDR3 loop reads CASSVAPAGENIQYF. The CDR3 DNA is TGTGCCAGCAGCGTAGCCCCAGCGGGGGAAAACATTCAGTACTTC.

The V call is TRBV7-2, the J call TRBJ2-7, with TRBD1 matching 7 bases. The V gene end was trimmed by 4 bases and the J gene end by 2 bases; junction bases not matched to a gene: 8. Germline-derived CDR1 and CDR2 are SGHTA and FQGNSA. The CDR3 contains 15 residues. Here the CDR3 DNA reads TGTGCCAGCAGCTCCACCGGGACAGTGACCTACGAGCAGTACTTC. Its protein is CASSSTGTVTYEQYF.

This chain connects TRBV15 to TRBJ2-5; TRBD2 agrees at 8 bases. The junction had 4 bases not matched to a gene; V was cut back by 0 bases and J by 4 bases. This CDR3 region has 15 residues. Germline V gives CDR1 LNHNV, CDR2 YYDKDF (reference sequence). The CDR3 nucleotides read TGTGCCACCAGCAGAGATTTCGCGGGAGGAGAGACCCAGTACTTC. Protein product: CATSRDFAGGETQYF. Supplemented by reference TRBV15 and TRBJ2-5, the full variable domain reads DAMVIQNPRYQVTQFGKPVTLSCSQTLNHNVMYWYQQKSSQAPKLLFHYYDKDFNNEADTPDNFQSRRPNTSFCFLDIRSPGLGDTAMYLCATSRDFAGGETQYFGPGTRLLVL.

The chain has TRBV6-4 and TRBJ1-2, with D unclear. The V and J ends lost 6 bases and 8 bases respectively, with 22 bases between them. Germline V gene sequence: CDR1 MRHNA, CDR2 SNTAGT. This CDR3 is built from 15 residues. CDR3 region: CASSEDWPEPWGYTF. Written as DNA, the CDR3 is TGTGCCAGCAGCGAAGATTGGCCCGAACCATGGGGCTACACCTTC.

This clone has only one observation. V usage is TRBV5-1 and J usage is TRBJ1-1; a weak D match, TRBD1 (5 bases). V lost 5 bases and J 1 base, leaving 12 bases between the germline ends. Germline V gene data show CDR1 as SGHRS and CDR2 as YFSETQ. The CDR3 consists of 14 residues. CDR3 protein: CASSIRQTNTEAFF. The CDR3 DNA sequence: TGCGCCAGCAGTATCCGACAGACGAACACTGAAGCTTTCTTT.

In its sample, this clone was seen a few times. This rearrangement joins TRBV7-9 to TRBJ1-6, with 10 bases lining up with TRBD1. CDR3 length: 13 residues. In germline, CDR1 is SEHNR, CDR2 FQNEAQ (reference sequence). The J segment lost 15 bases and the V segment lost 5 bases, leaving 7 bases of the junction unmatched. This chain's CDR3 is CASSAGTGDYLHF. CDR3 DNA: TGTGCCAGCAGCGCGGGGACAGGGGACTACCTCCACTTT.

The chain uses TRBV7-9 and TRBJ1-6; D is ambiguous. This CDR3 contains 13 residues. The V gene's germline CDR1 is SEHNR and CDR2 FQNEAQ (reference sequence). V lost 5 bases and J 10 bases, leaving 12 bases between the germline ends. The chain's CDR3 is CASSLGSGSPLHF. The CDR3 nucleotides are TGTGCCAGCAGCCTAGGCAGCGGATCACCCCTCCACTTT. Full variable domain (outside the CDR3, taken from reference TRBV7-9 and TRBJ1-6): DTGVSQNPRHKITKRGQNVTFRCDPISEHNRLYWYRQTLGQGPEFLTYFQNEAQLEKSRLLSDRFSAERPKGSFSTLEIQRTEQGDSAMYLCASSLGSGSPLHFGNGTRLTVT.

This chain joins TRBV5-1 and TRBJ2-3; 10 nucleotides agree with TRBD2. From germline, CDR1 is SGHRS and CDR2 YFSETQ. V lost 4 bases, J lost 1 base, and 6 bases stayed unmatched. This CDR3 comprises 16 residues. CDR3 sequence (DNA): TGCGCCAGCAGCACATCTAGCGGGGGACGCACAGATACGCAGTATTTT. Translation: CASSTSSGGRTDTQYF.

The chain carries TRBV5-1 and TRBJ2-1; 7 positions agree with TRBD1. CDR1 is SGHRS, CDR2 YFSETQ, per germline. After removal of 3 bases from V and 3 bases from J, the junction contained 6 bases not matched to a gene. This CDR3 is 15 amino acids long. The CDR3 bases are TGCGCCAGCAGCTACGGGGACAGCGTCTACAATGAGCAGTTCTTC. Its protein is CASSYGDSVYNEQFF.

CDR3 sequence reads: CASSMTDFYEQYV. The CDR3 DNA reads as TGTGCCAGCAGCATGACAGACTTCTACGAGCAGTACGTC. The gene calls are TRBV6-1 and TRBJ2-7; the D gene is possibly TRBD1 (5 bases). Germline V gives CDR1 MNHNS, CDR2 SASEGT. CDR3 size: 13 residues. Between the trimmed V and J ends, which lost 6 bases and 3 bases, there was a span of 12 bases.

V usage is TRBV4-1 and J usage is TRBJ2-1; 7 bases map to TRBD1. V lost 0 bases to trimming and J lost 7 bases; unmatched junction nucleotides: 3. In germline, CDR1 is MGHRA, CDR2 YSYEKL. This CDR3 is built from 14 residues. In DNA form, the CDR3 reads TGCGCCAGCAGCCAAGATGACAGGGTGAATGAGCAGTTCTTC. This gives the protein CASSQDDRVNEQFF.